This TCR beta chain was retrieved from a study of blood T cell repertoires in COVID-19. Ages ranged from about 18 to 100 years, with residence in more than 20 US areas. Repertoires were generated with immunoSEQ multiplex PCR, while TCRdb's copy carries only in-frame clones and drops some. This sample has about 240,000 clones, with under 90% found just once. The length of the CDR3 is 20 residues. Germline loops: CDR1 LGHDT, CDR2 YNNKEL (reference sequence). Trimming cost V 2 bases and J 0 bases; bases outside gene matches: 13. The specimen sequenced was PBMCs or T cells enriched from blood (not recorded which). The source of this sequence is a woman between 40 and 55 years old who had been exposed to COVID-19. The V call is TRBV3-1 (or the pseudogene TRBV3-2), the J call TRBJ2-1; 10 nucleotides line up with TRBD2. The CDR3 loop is CASSQQIAGGPSSSYNEQFF. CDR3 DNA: TGTGCCAGCAGCCAACAGATAGCGGGGGGACCCTCGAGCTCCTACAATGAGCAGTTCTTC.